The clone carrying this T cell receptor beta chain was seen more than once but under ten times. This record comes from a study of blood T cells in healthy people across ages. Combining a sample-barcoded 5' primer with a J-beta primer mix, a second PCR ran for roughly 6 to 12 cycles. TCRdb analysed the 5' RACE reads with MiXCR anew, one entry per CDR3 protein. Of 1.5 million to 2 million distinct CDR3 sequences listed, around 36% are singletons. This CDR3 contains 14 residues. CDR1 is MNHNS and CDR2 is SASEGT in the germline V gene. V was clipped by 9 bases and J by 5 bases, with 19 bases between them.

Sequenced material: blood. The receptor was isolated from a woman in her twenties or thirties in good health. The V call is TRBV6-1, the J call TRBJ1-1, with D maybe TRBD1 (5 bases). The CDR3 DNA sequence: TGTGCCAGTAACCCCCAGGGTCGTAGAACTGAAGCTTTCTTT. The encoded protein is CASNPQGRRTEAFF.